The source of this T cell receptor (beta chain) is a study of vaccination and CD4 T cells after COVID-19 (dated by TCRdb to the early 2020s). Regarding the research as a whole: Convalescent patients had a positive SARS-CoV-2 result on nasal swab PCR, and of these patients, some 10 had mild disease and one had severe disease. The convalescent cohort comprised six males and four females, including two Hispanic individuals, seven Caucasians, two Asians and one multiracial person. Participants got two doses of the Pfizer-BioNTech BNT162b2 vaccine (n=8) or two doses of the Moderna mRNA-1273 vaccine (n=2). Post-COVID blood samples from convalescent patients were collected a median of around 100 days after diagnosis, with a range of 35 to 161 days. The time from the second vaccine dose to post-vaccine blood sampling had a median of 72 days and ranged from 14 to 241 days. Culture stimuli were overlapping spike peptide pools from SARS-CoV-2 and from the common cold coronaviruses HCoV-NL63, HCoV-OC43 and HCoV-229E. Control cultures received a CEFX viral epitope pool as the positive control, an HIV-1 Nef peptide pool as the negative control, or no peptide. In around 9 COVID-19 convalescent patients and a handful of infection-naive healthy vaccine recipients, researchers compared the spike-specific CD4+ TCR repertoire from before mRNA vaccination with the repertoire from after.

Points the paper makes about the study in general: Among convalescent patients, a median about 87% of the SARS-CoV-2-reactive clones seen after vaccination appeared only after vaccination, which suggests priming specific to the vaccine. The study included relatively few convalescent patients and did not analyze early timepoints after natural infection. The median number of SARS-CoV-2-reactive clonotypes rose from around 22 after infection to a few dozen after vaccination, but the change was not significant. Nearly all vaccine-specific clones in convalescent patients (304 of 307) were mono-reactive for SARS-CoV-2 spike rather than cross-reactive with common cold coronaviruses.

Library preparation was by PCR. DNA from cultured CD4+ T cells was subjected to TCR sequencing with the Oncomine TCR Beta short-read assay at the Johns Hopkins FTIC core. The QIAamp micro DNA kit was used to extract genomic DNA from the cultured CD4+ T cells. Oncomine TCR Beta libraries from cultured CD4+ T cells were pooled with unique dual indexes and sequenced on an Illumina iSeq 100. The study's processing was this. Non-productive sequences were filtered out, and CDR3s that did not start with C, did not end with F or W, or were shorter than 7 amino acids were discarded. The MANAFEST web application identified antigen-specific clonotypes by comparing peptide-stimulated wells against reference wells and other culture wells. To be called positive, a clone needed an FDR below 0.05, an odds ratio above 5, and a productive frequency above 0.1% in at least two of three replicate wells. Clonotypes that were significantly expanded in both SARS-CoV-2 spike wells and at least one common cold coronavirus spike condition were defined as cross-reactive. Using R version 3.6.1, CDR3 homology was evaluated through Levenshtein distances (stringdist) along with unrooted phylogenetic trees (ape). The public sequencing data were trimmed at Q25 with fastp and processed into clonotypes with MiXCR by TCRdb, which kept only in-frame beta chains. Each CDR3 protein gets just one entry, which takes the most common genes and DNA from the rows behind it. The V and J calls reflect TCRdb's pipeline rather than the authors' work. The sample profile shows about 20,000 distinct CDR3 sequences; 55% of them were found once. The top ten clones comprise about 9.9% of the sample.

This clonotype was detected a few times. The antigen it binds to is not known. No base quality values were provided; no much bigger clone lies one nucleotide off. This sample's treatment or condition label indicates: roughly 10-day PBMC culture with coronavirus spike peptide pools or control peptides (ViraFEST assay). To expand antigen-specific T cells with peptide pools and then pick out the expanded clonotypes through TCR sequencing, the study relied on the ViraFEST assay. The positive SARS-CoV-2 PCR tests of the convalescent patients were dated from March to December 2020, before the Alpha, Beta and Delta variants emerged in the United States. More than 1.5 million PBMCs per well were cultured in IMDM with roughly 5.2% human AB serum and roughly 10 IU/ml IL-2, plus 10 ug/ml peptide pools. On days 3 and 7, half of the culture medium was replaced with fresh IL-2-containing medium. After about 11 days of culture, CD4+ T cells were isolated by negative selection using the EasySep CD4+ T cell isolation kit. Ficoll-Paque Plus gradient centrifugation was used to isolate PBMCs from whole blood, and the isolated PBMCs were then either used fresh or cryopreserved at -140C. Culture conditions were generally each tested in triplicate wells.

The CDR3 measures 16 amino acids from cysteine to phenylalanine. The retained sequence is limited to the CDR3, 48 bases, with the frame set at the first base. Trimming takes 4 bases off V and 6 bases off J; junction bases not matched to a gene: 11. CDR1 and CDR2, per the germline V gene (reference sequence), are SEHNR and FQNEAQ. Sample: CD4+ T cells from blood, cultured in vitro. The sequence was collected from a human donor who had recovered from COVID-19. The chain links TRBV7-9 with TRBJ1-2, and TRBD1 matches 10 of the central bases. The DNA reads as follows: TGTGCCAGCAGCTCAATCCGGGACAGGGGAATGGATGGCTACACCTTC. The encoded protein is CASSSIRDRGMDGYTF.